This TCR beta chain was captured in a study of blood T cell repertoires in COVID-19. Study context: COVID-19 samples collected from the United States, Italy and Spain covered acute and convalescent phases.

This CDR3 has 12 amino acids. The germline CDR1 and CDR2 sequences are SGHNT and YYREEE (reference sequence). Between the trimmed V and J ends, which lost 4 bases and 1 base, there was a span of 5 bases. Per the original data handling: Amplification of reference gene primers provided the estimated nucleated cell counts. The repertoire was sequenced with immunoSEQ multiplex PCR; TCRdb's copy has only in-frame clones and lacks some. The V and J calls and the clone size are those of that table, but D and trimming were determined from the DNA. Seen here are 150,000 or so clones, approximately 88% observed once, and the top ten hold about 9.4%.

This chain uses TRBV5-4 with TRBJ1-2; D remains ambiguous. The clonotype comes from a man aged 45 to 65 with acute or convalescent COVID-19. Source material: peripheral blood. The CDR3 region is CASSPFNYGYTF. The CDR3 bases are TGTGCCAGCAGCCCTTTTAACTATGGCTACACCTTC.